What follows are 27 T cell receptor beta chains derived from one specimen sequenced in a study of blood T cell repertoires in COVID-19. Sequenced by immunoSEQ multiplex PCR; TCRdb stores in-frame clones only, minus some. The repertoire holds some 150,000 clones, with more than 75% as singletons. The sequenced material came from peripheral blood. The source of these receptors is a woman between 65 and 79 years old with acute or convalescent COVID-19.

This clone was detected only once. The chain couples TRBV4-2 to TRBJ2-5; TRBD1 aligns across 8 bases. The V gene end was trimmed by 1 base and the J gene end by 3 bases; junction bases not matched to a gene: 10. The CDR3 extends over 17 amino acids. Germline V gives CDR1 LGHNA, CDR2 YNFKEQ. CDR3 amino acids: CASSQVLGDRSKETQYF. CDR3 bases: TGTGCCAGCAGCCAAGTTCTGGGGGACAGGAGTAAAGAGACCCAGTACTTC.

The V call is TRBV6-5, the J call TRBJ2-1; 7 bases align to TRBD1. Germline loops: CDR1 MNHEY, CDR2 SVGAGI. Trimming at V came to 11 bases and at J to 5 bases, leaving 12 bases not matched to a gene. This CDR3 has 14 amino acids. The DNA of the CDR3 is TGTGCCTCCCACCCCGGGACAGCCCACAATGAGCAGTTCTTC. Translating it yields CASHPGTAHNEQFF.

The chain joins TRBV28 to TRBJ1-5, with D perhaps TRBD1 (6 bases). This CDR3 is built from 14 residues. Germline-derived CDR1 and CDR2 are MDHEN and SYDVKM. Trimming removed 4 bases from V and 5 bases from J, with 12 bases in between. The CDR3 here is CASSSTGTHQPQHF. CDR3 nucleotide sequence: TGTGCCAGCAGTTCAACAGGGACCCATCAGCCCCAGCATTTT. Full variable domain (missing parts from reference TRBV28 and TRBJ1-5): DVKVTQSSRYLVKRTGEKVFLECVQDMDHENMFWYRQDPGLGLRLIYFSYDVKMKEKGDIPEGYSVSREKKERFSLILESASTNQTSMYLCASSSTGTHQPQHFGDGTRLSIL.

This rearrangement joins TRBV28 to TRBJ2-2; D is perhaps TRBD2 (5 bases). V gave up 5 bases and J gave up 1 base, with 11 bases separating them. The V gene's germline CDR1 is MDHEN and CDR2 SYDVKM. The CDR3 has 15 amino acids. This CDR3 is CASSVPGRNTGELFF. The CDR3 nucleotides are TGTGCCAGCAGTGTGCCGGGGAGGAACACCGGGGAGCTGTTTTTT. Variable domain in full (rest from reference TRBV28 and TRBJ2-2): DVKVTQSSRYLVKRTGEKVFLECVQDMDHENMFWYRQDPGLGLRLIYFSYDVKMKEKGDIPEGYSVSREKKERFSLILESASTNQTSMYLCASSVPGRNTGELFFGEGSRLTVL.

As DNA, the CDR3 is TGCGCCAGCAGCTTACAGGGGCTCCCGAACACTGAAGCTTTCTTT. Translating it yields CASSLQGLPNTEAFF. The rearrangement links TRBV5-1 to TRBJ1-1; 7 positions match TRBD1. Germline V lookup: CDR1 SGHRS, CDR2 YFSETQ. The CDR3 loop spans 15 amino acids. J was trimmed by 1 base and V by 2 bases; bases with no gene match: 5.

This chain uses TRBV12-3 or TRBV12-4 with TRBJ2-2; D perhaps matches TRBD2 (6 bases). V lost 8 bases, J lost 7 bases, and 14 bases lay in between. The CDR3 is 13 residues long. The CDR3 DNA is TGTGCCAGCGGAGGGACTCGAAACGGGGAGCTGTTTTTT. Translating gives CASGGTRNGELFF.

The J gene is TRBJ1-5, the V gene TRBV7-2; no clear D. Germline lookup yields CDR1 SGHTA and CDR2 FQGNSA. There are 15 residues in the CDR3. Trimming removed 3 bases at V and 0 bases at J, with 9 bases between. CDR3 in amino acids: CASSFDGVSNQPQHF. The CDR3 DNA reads TGTGCCAGCAGCTTCGACGGGGTTAGCAATCAGCCCCAGCATTTT.

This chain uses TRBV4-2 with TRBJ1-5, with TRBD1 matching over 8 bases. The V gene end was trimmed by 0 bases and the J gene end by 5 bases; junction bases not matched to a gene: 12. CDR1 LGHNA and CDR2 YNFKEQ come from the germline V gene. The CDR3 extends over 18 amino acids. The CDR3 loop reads CASSQDLSRGHEDQPQHF. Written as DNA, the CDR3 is TGTGCCAGCAGCCAAGATCTTAGCAGGGGGCATGAGGATCAGCCCCAGCATTTT.

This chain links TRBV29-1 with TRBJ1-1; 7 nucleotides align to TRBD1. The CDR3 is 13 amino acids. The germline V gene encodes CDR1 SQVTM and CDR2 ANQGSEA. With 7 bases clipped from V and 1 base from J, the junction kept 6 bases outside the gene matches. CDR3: CSAEGQTNTEAFF. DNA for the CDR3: TGCAGCGCAGAGGGACAGACGAACACTGAAGCTTTCTTT.

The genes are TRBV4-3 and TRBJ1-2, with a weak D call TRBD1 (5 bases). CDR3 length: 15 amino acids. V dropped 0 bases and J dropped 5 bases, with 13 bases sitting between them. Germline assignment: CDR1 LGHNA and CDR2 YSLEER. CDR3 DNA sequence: TGCGCCAGCAGCCAAGATATTGGCAGGGTATATGGCTACACCTTC. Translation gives CASSQDIGRVYGYTF.

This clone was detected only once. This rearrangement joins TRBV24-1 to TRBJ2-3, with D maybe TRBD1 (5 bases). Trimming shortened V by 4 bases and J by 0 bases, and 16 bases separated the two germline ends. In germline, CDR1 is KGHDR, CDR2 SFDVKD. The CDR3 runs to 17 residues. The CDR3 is CATSEWQKGASTDTQYF. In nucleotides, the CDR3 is TGTGCCACCAGTGAATGGCAGAAAGGGGCTAGCACAGATACGCAGTATTTT.

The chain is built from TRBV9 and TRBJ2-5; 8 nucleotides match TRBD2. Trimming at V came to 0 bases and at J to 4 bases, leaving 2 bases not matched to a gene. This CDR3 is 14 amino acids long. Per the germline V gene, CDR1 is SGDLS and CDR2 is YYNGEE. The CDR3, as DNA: TGTGCCAGCAGCGTAGCTAGCGGGCGAGAGACCCAGTACTTC. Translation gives CASSVASGRETQYF.

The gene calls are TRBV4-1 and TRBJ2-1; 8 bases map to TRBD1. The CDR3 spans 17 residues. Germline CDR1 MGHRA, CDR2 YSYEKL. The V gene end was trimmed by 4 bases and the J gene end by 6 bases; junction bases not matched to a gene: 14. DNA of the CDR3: TGCGCCAGCAGCCCGACAAAACGGACAGGGCCACGCAATGAGCAGTTCTTC. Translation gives CASSPTKRTGPRNEQFF.

The CDR3 region is CASSERTPGQGAYEQYF. The CDR3 nucleotides read TGTGCCAGCAGTGAGCGCACTCCGGGACAGGGGGCCTACGAGCAGTACTTC. This chain links TRBV2 with TRBJ2-7; 11 bases are shared with TRBD1. CDR1 SNHLY and CDR2 FYNNEI come from the germline V gene. Trimming removed 3 bases from V and 2 bases from J; junction bases left unmatched: 9. The CDR3 loop spans 17 amino acids. The full variable domain, in which reference TRBV2 and TRBJ2-7 provide the parts outside the CDR3, is EPEVTQTPSHQVTQMGQEVILRCVPISNHLYFYWYRQILGQKVEFLVSFYNNEISEKSEIFDDQFSVERPDGSNFTLKIRSTKLEDSAMYFCASSERTPGQGAYEQYFGPGTRLTVT.

CDR3 in amino acids: CASSVGASGGDSSSYEQYF. DNA of the CDR3: TGTGCCAGCAGCGTAGGGGCTAGCGGGGGTGACAGCAGCTCCTACGAGCAGTACTTC. The chain combines TRBV9 with TRBJ2-7; 10 bases align to TRBD2. CDR3 length: 19 residues. Looked up from germline, CDR1 is SGDLS and CDR2 is YYNGEE. V lost 0 bases and J lost 0; bases outside the gene matches: 12.

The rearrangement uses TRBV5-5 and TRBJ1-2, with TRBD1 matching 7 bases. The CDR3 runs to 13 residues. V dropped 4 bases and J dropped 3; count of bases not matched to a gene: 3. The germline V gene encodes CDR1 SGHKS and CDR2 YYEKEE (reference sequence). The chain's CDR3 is CASSRGPDYGYTF. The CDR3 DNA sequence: TGTGCCAGCAGCAGGGGGCCCGACTATGGCTACACCTTC.

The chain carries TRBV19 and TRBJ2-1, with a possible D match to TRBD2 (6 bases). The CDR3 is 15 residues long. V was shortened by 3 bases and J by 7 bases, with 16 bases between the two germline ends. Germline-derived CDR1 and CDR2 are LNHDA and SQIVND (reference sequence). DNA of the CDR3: TGTGCCAGTAGTATGGGGGGTGTAGCTGGAAATGAGCAGTTCTTC. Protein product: CASSMGGVAGNEQFF.

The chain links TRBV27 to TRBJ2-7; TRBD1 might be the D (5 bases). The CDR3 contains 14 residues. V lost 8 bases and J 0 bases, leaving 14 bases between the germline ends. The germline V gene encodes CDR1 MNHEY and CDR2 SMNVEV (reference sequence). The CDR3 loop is CASGVVRDSYEQYF. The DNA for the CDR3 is TGTGCCAGCGGCGTGGTCAGGGACTCCTACGAGCAGTACTTC.

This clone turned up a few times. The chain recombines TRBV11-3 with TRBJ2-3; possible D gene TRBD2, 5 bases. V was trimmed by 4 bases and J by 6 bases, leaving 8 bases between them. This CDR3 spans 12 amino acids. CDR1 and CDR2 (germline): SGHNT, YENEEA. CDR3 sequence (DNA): TGTGCCAGCAGCTCTCGCGGGGATACGCAGTATTTT. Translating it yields CASSSRGDTQYF.

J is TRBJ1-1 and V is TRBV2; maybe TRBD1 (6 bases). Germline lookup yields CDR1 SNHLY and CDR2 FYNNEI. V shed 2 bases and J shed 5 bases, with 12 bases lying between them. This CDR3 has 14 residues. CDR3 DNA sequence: TGTGCCAGCAGTGAATGGGGGCGGAGAACTGAAGCTTTCTTT. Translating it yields CASSEWGRRTEAFF.

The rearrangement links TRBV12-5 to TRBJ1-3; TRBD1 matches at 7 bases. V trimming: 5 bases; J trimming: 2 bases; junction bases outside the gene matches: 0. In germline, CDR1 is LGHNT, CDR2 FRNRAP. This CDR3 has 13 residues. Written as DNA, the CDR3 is TGTGCTAGTGGTACAGGGGCTGGAAACACCATATATTTT. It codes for CASGTGAGNTIYF.

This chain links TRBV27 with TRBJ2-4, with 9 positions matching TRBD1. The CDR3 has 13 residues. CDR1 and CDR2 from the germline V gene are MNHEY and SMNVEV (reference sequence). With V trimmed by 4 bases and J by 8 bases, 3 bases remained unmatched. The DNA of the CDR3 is TGTGCCAGCAGTTCGAGACAGGGGGACATTCAGTACTTC. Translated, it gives CASSSRQGDIQYF.

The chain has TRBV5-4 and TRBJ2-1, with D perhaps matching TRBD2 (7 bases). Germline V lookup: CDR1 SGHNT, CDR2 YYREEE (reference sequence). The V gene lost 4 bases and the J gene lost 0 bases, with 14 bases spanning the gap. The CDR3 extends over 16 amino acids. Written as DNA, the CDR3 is TGTGCCAGCAGCGGGGCGGGGGCCAGCTCCTACAATGAGCAGTTCTTC. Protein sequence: CASSGAGASSYNEQFF.

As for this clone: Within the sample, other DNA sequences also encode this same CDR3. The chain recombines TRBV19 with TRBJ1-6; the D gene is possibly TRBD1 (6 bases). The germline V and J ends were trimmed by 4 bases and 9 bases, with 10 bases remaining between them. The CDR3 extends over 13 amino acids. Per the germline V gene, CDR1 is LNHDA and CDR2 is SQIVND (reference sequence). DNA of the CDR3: TGTGCCAGTAGTACTGGACAGTCTTCACCCCTCCACTTT. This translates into CASSTGQSSPLHF.

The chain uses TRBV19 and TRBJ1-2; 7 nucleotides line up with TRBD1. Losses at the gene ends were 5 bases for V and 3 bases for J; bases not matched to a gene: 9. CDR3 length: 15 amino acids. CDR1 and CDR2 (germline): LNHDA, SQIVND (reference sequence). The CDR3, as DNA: TGTGCCAGTAGTGACCGCAGACAGGGAGACTATGGCTACACCTTC. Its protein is CASSDRRQGDYGYTF.

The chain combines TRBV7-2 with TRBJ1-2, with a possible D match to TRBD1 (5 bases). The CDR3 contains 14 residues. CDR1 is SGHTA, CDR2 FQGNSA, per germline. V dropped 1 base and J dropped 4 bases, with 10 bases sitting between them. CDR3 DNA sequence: TGTGCCAGCAGCTTAGGGCAGGGCCCCTATGGCTACACCTTC. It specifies CASSLGQGPYGYTF.

This CDR3 is CASRLEPGFMNTEAFF. The CDR3 DNA follows: TGCGCCAGCAGACTAGAACCGGGGTTCATGAACACTGAAGCTTTCTTT. This chain links TRBV4-1 with TRBJ1-1; unclear D gene. CDR1 is MGHRA and CDR2 is YSYEKL in the germline V gene. Trimming removed 6 bases from V and 0 bases from J, with 17 bases in between. The CDR3 is 16 amino acids.